The 10 T cell receptor beta chains below all came from one sample that was sequenced in a study of T-cell memory formation after mild COVID-19. TCRdb processed the 5' RACE reads anew with MiXCR; each CDR3 protein has one entry. The table includes 110,000 or so distinct CDR3 sequences, over 15% detected once. Input material: PBMCs or a T cell subset sorted from them (not recorded which). The receptors stem from a man between 18 and 29 years old who had mild COVID-19 (a few samples of this study predate the infection). Cell type and time point are not known.

This clonotype was recorded a few times. The chain carries TRBV7-2 and TRBJ2-7, with 14 bases fitting TRBD2. This CDR3 region has 15 residues. In germline, CDR1 is SGHTA, CDR2 FQGNSA. The junction had 8 bases not matched to a gene; V was cut back by 6 bases and J by 7 bases. The CDR3 is CASSLTGLAGVEQYF. The CDR3 bases are TGTGCCAGCAGTCTAACGGGACTAGCGGGGGTAGAGCAGTACTTC.

The chain has TRBV3-1 and TRBJ1-5; no reliable D call. The CDR3 length is 14 residues. From germline, CDR1 is LGHDT and CDR2 YNNKEL (reference sequence). Between the trimmed V and J ends, which lost 1 base and 5 bases, there was a span of 9 bases. The CDR3 coding sequence is TGTGCCAGCAGCCAAGGGGGAGGGCATCAGCCCCAGCATTTT. Its protein product is CASSQGGGHQPQHF.

This clonotype was counted between two and nine times. This CDR3 reads CASNLGGGPETQYF. As DNA, the CDR3 is TGTGCCAGCAACCTGGGCGGGGGTCCGGAGACCCAGTACTTC. V and J are TRBV7-2 and TRBJ2-5; 7 positions agree with TRBD2. The CDR3 extends over 14 amino acids. V was pared by 7 bases and J by 5 bases, with 10 bases of the junction left unmatched. Per the germline V gene, CDR1 is SGHTA and CDR2 is FQGNSA. Full variable domain (rest looked up from reference TRBV7-2 and TRBJ2-5): GAGVSQSPSNKVTEKGKDVELRCDPISGHTALYWYRQSLGQGLEFLIYFQGNSAPDKSGLPSDRFSAERTGGSVSTLTIQRTQQEDSAVYLCASNLGGGPETQYFGPGTRLLVL.

The chain combines TRBV10-3 with TRBJ1-2; TRBD1 matches at 8 bases. Germline CDR1 is ENHRY and CDR2 is SYGVKD. V shed 8 bases and J 4 bases; nucleotides not matched to a gene: 0. This CDR3 has 11 amino acids. CDR3 in DNA: TGTGCCATCGGACAGGGCTATGGCTACACCTTC. Residues: CAIGQGYGYTF.

This clonotype was counted only a few times. The chain employs TRBV6-6 and TRBJ2-2, with 8 bases lining up with TRBD2. The CDR3 consists of 17 residues. CDR1 and CDR2 (germline): MNHNY, SVGAGI (reference sequence). V lost 2 bases to trimming and J lost 7 bases; unmatched junction nucleotides: 12. The CDR3 nucleotides read TGTGCCAGCAGTTACGAAGGGACTAGAAGTTTCGGCGGGGAGCTGTTTTTT. Translating gives CASSYEGTRSFGGELFF.

This clonotype was seen many times. The chain links TRBV5-4 to TRBJ2-5; TRBD2 agrees at 7 bases. This CDR3 is built from 15 residues. After removal of 4 bases from V and 5 bases from J, the junction contained 11 bases not matched to a gene. In germline, CDR1 is SGHNT, CDR2 YYREEE (reference sequence). CDR3 bases: TGTGCCAGCAGCCCCAGCGGGGACCGGCGGGAGACCCAGTACTTC. Translating it yields CASSPSGDRRETQYF.

The gene calls are TRBV7-9 and TRBJ1-1; possible D gene TRBD1, 6 bases. The germline V and J ends were trimmed by 1 base and 6 bases, with 9 bases remaining between them. Germline values: CDR1 SEHNR, CDR2 FQNEAQ (reference sequence). This CDR3 contains 13 residues. The CDR3 loop is CASSLEGGSEAFF. The CDR3 DNA follows: TGTGCCAGCAGCTTAGAGGGGGGTTCTGAAGCTTTCTTT.

This clonotype was detected a few times. This sequence joins TRBV7-2 and TRBJ2-2, with D perhaps TRBD2 (6 bases). The V end was cut by 6 bases, the J end by 7 bases, with 12 bases between. This CDR3 has 13 amino acids. Per the germline V gene, CDR1 is SGHTA and CDR2 is FQGNSA. For the CDR3, the DNA is TGTGCCAGCAGTACCACCGGGGGCGGGGAGCTGTTTTTT. This encodes CASSTTGGGELFF.

The rearrangement uses TRBV9 and TRBJ2-7, with a possible D match to TRBD2 (6 bases). The CDR3 totals 16 residues. Germline V CDR1 and CDR2: SGDLS, YYNGEE. V lost 4 bases, J lost 1 base, and 18 bases lay in between. CDR3 sequence (DNA): TGTGCCAGCAGCCCTCCTTATGCGGGACGATCCTACGAGCAGTACGTC. Amino acid sequence: CASSPPYAGRSYEQYV.

The rearrangement uses TRBV18 and TRBJ2-5, with TRBD1 matching 11 bases. This CDR3 region has 15 residues. V lost 3 bases and J lost 3; bases outside the gene matches: 3. From germline, CDR1 is KGHSH and CDR2 LQKENI. CDR3 bases: TGTGCCAGCTCACCGCGGGACAGGGGGGAAGAGACCCAGTACTTC. Protein sequence: CASSPRDRGEETQYF. The full variable domain, in which reference TRBV18 and TRBJ2-5 provide the parts outside the CDR3, is NAGVMQNPRHLVRRRGQEARLRCSPMKGHSHVYWYRQLPEEGLKFMVYLQKENIIDESGMPKERFSAEFPKEGPSILRIQQVVRGDSAAYFCASSPRDRGEETQYFGPGTRLLVL.